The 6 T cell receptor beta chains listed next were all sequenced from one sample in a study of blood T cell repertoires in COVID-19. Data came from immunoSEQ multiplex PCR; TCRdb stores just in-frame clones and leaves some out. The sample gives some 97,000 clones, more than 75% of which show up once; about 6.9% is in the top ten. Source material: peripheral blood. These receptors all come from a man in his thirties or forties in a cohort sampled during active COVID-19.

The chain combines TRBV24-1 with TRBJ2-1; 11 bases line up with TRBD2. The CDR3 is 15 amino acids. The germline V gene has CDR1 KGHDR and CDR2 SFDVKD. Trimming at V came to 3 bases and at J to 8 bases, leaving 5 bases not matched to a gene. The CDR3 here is CATSDPTSGGDEQFF. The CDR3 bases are TGTGCCACCAGTGATCCCACTAGCGGGGGCGATGAGCAGTTCTTC.

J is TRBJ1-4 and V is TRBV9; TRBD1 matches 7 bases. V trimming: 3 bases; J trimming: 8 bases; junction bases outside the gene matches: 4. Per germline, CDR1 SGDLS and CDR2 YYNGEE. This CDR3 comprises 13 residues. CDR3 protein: CASSARQGEKLFF. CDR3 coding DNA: TGTGCCAGCAGCGCTAGACAGGGCGAAAAACTGTTTTTT.

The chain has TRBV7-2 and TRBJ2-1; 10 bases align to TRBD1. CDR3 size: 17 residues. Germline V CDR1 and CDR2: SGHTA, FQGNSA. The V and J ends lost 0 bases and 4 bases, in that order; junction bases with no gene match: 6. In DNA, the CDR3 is TGTGCCAGCAGCTTAGCCCCTCCGGGACAGGGGTACAATGAGCAGTTCTTC. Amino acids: CASSLAPPGQGYNEQFF.

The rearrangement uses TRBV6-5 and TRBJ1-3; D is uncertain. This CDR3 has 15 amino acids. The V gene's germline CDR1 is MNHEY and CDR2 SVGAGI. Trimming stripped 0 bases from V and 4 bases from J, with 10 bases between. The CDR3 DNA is TGTGCCAGCAGTTACTCGACTTCCCCGGGAAACACCATATATTTT. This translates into CASSYSTSPGNTIYF.

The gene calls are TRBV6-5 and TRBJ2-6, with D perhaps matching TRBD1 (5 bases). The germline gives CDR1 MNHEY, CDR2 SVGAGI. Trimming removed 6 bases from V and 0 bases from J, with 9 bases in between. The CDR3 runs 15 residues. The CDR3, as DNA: TGTGCCAGCAGGTATGACAGCTCTGGGGCCAACGTCCTGACTTTC. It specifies CASRYDSSGANVLTF.

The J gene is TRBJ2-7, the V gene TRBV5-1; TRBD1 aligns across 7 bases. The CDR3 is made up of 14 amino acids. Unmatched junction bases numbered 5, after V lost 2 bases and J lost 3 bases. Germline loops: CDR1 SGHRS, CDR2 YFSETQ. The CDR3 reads CASSLQQGHYEQYF. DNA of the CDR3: TGCGCCAGCAGCTTACAACAGGGGCACTACGAGCAGTACTTC.